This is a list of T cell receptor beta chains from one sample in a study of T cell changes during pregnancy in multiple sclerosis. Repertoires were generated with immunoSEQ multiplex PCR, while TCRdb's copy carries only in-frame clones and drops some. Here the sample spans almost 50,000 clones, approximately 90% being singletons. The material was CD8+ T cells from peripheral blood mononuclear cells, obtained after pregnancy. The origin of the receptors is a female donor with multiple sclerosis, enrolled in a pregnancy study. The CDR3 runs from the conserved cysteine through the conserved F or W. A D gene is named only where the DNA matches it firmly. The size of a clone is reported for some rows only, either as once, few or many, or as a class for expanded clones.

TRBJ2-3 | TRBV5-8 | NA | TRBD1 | CASSLGQGSTDTQYF | TGTGCCAGCAGCTTGGGACAGGGGTCGACAGATACGCAGTATTTT
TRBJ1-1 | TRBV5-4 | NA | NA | CASSPTGMVNTEAFF | TGTGCCAGCAGCCCCACAGGGATGGTCAACACTGAAGCTTTCTTT
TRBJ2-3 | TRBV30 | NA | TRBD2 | CAWTPGLANTDTQYF | TGTGCCTGGACGCCGGGACTAGCGAACACAGATACGCAGTATTTT
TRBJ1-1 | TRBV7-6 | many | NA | CASSKGLMNTEAFF | TGTGCCAGCAGCAAGGGACTCATGAACACTGAAGCTTTCTTT
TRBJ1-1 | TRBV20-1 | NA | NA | CSAGGRVAFF | TGCAGTGCGGGTGGGCGGGTAGCTTTCTTT
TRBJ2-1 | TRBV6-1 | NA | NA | CASTERTHSYNEQFF | TGTGCCAGCACCGAAAGGACTCATTCCTACAATGAGCAGTTCTTC
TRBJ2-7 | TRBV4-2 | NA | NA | CASRPQGGYEQYF | TGTGCCAGCAGACCACAGGGCGGCTACGAGCAGTACTTC
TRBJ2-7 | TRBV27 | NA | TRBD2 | CASSLVGMERENYEQYF | TGTGCCAGCAGTTTAGTGGGAATGGAGCGGGAAAACTACGAGCAGTACTTC
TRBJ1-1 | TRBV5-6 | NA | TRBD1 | CASTTGGAGAFF | TGTGCCAGCACGACAGGGGGCGCGGGAGCTTTCTTT
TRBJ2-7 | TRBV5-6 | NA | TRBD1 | CASSHGQGDYEQYF | TGTGCCAGCAGCCATGGACAGGGCGACTACGAGCAGTACTTC
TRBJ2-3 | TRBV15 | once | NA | CATSTARDSDTQYF | TGTGCCACCAGCACGGCCCGGGACTCGGATACGCAGTATTTT
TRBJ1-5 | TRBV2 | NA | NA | CASTDTSNQPQHF | TGTGCCAGCACCGACACCAGCAATCAGCCCCAGCATTTT
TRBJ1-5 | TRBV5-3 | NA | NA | CARSPVPPQHF | TGTGCCAGAAGCCCAGTACCGCCCCAGCATTTT
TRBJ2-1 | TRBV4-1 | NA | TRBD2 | CASSTSGGAPEQFF | TGCGCCAGCAGTACTAGCGGGGGGGCTCCTGAGCAGTTCTTC
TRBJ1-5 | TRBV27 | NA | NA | CASSPRLRGDGNQPQHF | TGTGCCAGCAGTCCACGTCTTAGGGGTGACGGCAATCAGCCCCAGCATTTT
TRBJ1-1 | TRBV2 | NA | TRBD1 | CASEGAGNTEAFF | TGTGCCAGCGAGGGGGCAGGAAACACTGAAGCTTTCTTT
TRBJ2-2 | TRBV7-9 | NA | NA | CASSPLERAETGELFF | TGTGCCAGCAGCCCTCTCGAGCGTGCGGAGACCGGGGAGCTGTTTTTT
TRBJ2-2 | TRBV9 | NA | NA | CASSVARETGELFF | TGTGCCAGCAGCGTAGCACGGGAGACCGGGGAGCTGTTTTTT
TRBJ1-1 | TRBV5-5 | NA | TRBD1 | CASSAGTGKQWTTEAFF | TGTGCCAGCAGCGCCGGGACAGGGAAACAGTGGACCACTGAAGCTTTCTTT
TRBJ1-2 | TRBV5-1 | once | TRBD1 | CASSLETGGEGYTF | TGCGCCAGCAGCTTGGAAACAGGGGGAGAAGGCTACACCTTC
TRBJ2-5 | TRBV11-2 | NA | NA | CASSSLQLQYF | TGTGCCAGCAGCTCCCTTCAACTCCAGTACTTC
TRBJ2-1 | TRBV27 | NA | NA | CASSFSNGNEQFF | TGTGCCAGCAGTTTCTCAAACGGGAATGAGCAGTTCTTC
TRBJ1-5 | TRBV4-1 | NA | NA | CASSQVDRSNQPQHF | TGCGCCAGCAGCCAAGTTGACAGGAGCAATCAGCCCCAGCATTTT
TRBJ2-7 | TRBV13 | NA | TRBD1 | CASSTAADRGNRYEQYF | TGTGCCAGCAGCACTGCAGCGGACAGGGGGAATCGCTACGAGCAGTACTTC
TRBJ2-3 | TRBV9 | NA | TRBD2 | CASGGGTDTQYF | TGTGCCAGCGGGGGGGGGACAGATACGCAGTATTTT
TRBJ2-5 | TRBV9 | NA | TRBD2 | CASSEGLAGGRMKTQYF | TGTGCCAGCAGCGAGGGACTAGCGGGGGGGAGAATGAAGACCCAGTACTTC
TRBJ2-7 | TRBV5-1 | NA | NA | CASSAPDSYEQYF | TGCGCCAGCAGCGCCCCGGACAGCTACGAGCAGTACTTC
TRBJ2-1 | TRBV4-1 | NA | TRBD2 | CASSLTGLAGDFYNEQFF | TGCGCCAGCAGCCTCACGGGACTAGCGGGGGACTTCTACAATGAGCAGTTCTTC
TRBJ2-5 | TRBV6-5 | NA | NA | CASSYAGPETQYF | TGTGCCAGCAGTTACGCGGGGCCAGAGACCCAGTACTTC
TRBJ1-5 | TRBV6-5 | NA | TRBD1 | CASSLTGESNQPQHF | TGTGCCAGCAGCCTAACAGGGGAGAGCAATCAGCCCCAGCATTTT
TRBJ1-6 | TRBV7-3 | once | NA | CASSLNPGWNSPLHF | TGTGCCAGCAGCTTAAACCCAGGGTGGAATTCACCCCTCCACTTT
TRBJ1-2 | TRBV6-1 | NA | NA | CASSETSHYGYTF | TGTGCCAGCAGTGAGACAAGTCACTATGGCTACACCTTC
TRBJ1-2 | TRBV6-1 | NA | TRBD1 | CASSEAAQGGNGYTF | TGTGCCAGCAGTGAAGCCGCCCAGGGGGGAAATGGCTACACCTTC
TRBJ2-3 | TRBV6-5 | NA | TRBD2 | CASSYSHGGGADTQYF | TGTGCCAGCAGTTACTCGCATGGCGGGGGGGCAGATACGCAGTATTTT
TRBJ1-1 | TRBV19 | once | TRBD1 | CASSNGQGLNTEAFF | TGTGCCAGTAGTAACGGACAGGGCCTGAACACTGAAGCTTTCTTT
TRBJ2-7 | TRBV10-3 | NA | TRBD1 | CAISAPKTGDPYEQYF | TGTGCCATCAGTGCCCCTAAAACAGGGGACCCCTACGAGCAGTACTTC
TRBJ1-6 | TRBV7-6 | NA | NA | CASSTLPGGDNSPLHF | TGTGCCAGCAGCACCTTGCCGGGGGGGGATAATTCACCCCTCCACTTT
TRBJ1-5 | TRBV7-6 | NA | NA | CASSWGEGNQPQHF | TGTGCCAGCAGCTGGGGGGAAGGCAATCAGCCCCAGCATTTT
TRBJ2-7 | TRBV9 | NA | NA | CASSVERRRSSYEQYF | TGTGCCAGCAGCGTAGAACGCCGAAGGAGCTCCTACGAGCAGTACTTC
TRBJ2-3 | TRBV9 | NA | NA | CASSPPRQDLQYF | TGTGCCAGCAGCCCCCCCAGGCAGGACTTGCAGTATTTT
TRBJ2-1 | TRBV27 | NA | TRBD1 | CASSWGQGNEQFF | TGTGCCAGCAGTTGGGGACAGGGTAATGAGCAGTTCTTC
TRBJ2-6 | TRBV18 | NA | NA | CASSEEVAGANVLTF | TGTGCCAGCTCAGAGGAGGTGGCTGGGGCCAACGTCCTGACTTTC